The 9 T cell receptor beta chains reported below all come from one sample, sequenced in a study of T-cell reconstitution after alpha-beta-depleted transplantation in children. The TCRbeta library was prepared with unique molecular identifiers. TCRdb redid the calling of the PCR reads with MiXCR, one entry per CDR3 protein. This sample carries 90,000 to 130,000 distinct CDR3 sequences, about 9.4% of them seen once, and the ten largest clones take nearly 35%. This sample comprised PBMCs, obtained before TCRalphabeta/CD19-depleted stem cell transplant. The source is a boy aged 2 to 10 with acute lymphoblastic leukemia, due to receive a stem cell transplant.

This clonotype appeared many times. The chain uses TRBV5-1 and TRBJ1-6; D call uncertain. V lost 4 bases and J lost 7, with 9 bases in between. Germline assignment: CDR1 SGHRS and CDR2 YFSETQ. This CDR3 contains 13 residues. CDR3 region: CASSPGPNSPLHF. Written as DNA, the CDR3 is TGCGCCAGCAGCCCTGGCCCAAATTCACCCCTCCACTTT.

This clonotype was observed a handful of times. This chain connects TRBV20-1 to TRBJ2-3; 11 positions match TRBD2. Germline CDR1 and CDR2: DFQATT and SNEGSKA (reference sequence). The CDR3 runs 20 residues. V lost 1 base and J lost 1; bases outside the gene matches: 16. DNA for the CDR3: TGCAGTGCTAGAGTATCGCTATATAGCGGGAGGGCCCGGGGCACAGATACGCAGTATTTT. Translating gives CSARVSLYSGRARGTDTQYF.

The chain has TRBV5-1 and TRBJ1-6; 7 nucleotides match TRBD1. This CDR3 spans 15 amino acids. V shed 0 bases and J 5 bases; nucleotides not matched to a gene: 2. Germline assignment: CDR1 SGHRS and CDR2 YFSETQ. In nucleotides, the CDR3 is TGCGCCAGCAGCTTGGGACAGGGAAATAATTCACCCCTCCACTTT. It translates to CASSLGQGNNSPLHF.

V and J are TRBV27 and TRBJ1-4; 10 bases match TRBD1. The CDR3 sequence is 16 residues long. Germline CDR1 reads MNHEY; CDR2 reads SMNVEV (reference sequence). J lost 9 bases, V lost 5 bases, and 12 bases had no gene match. CDR3 sequence reads: CASSGKPGQGWKKLFF. CDR3 nucleotides: TGTGCCAGCAGTGGAAAGCCGGGACAGGGGTGGAAAAAACTGTTTTTT.

In its sample, this clonotype was seen a few times. The gene calls are TRBV25-1 and TRBJ1-2, with 7 bases aligning to TRBD1. This CDR3 comprises 15 residues. CDR1 is MGHDK, CDR2 SYGVNS, per germline. Trimming cost V 3 bases and J 2 bases; bases outside gene matches: 6. CDR3 amino acids: CASSDPTGTNYGYTF. Written as DNA, the CDR3 is TGTGCCAGCAGTGACCCGACAGGGACCAACTATGGCTACACCTTC.

This clonotype was seen only once. The chain is built from TRBV5-3 and TRBJ2-5; a possible D gene is TRBD1 (5 bases). TRBV5-3 is assigned to the ORF class and has an uncertain function. The CDR3 consists of 14 residues. The ends were cut back, 8 bases at V and 2 bases at J, with 16 bases in the middle. CDR3 residues: CARGVGLLQETQYF. The CDR3 DNA reads as TGTGCCAGGGGCGTGGGGCTCCTACAAGAGACCCAGTACTTC.

As for this clonotype: A much larger clone lies one base from this, so it may be a read error. V gene TRBV20-1 combines with J gene TRBJ2-3; D unresolved. The length of the CDR3 is 14 residues. From germline, CDR1 is DFQATT and CDR2 SNEGSKA (reference sequence). The CDR3 sequence is CSARVSRPTDMQYF. Here the CDR3 DNA reads TGCAGTGCTAGAGTTTCCCGACCCACAGATATGCAGTATTTT.

The chain couples TRBV12-3 or TRBV12-4 to TRBJ1-5; tentatively, D is TRBD1 (5 bases). The CDR3 contains 15 residues. Trimming cost V 0 bases and J 4 bases, with 10 bases left between them. Here the CDR3 reads CASSLALTDNQPQHF. The CDR3, as DNA: TGTGCCAGCAGTTTAGCGTTGACAGATAATCAGCCCCAGCATTTT.

This clonotype was picked up a small number of times. The chain couples TRBV5-1 to TRBJ2-3; D remains unclear. Germline CDR1 reads SGHRS; CDR2 reads YFSETQ. The germline V and J ends were trimmed by 2 bases and 1 base, with 8 bases remaining between them. The CDR3 contains 14 residues. The CDR3 here is CASSFTLRTDTQYF. In DNA, the CDR3 is TGCGCCAGCAGCTTTACCTTACGCACAGATACGCAGTATTTT. The variable domain in full, with the rest retrieved from reference TRBV5-1 and TRBJ2-3, is KAGVTQTPRYLIKTRGQQVTLSCSPISGHRSVSWYQQTPGQGLQFLFEYFSETQRNKGNFPGRFSGRQFSNSRSEMNVSTLELGDSALYLCASSFTLRTDTQYFGPGTRLTVL.